These 28 T cell receptor beta chains came from one sample sequenced in a study of cytomegalovirus exposure and HLA in healthy donors. This PCR relied on a set of 60 Vbeta primers and 13 Jbeta primers. Sequencing was performed with immunoSEQ multiplex PCR; in TCRdb, only in-frame clones are kept and a portion is missing. This sample has about 150,000 clones, with around 74% found just once. The sequenced sample was PBMCs. The receptors derive from a woman in her twenties or thirties in good health and CMV-seronegative.

This clone has a single count. This chain links TRBV6-5 with TRBJ1-5, with no clear D. Germline-derived CDR1 and CDR2 are MNHEY and SVGAGI. The length of the CDR3 is 14 residues. Trimming pared 7 bases from V and 6 bases from J, leaving 16 bases between. CDR3 bases: TGTGCCAGCAATCCTTCGAGAGGGAGTCAGCCCCAGCATTTT. Protein product: CASNPSRGSQPQHF.

This clone turned up a few times. The chain links TRBV5-1 to TRBJ2-5; no firm D call. In germline, CDR1 is SGHRS, CDR2 YFSETQ. Trimming took off 0 bases at V and 0 bases at J, with 6 bases between the two ends. The CDR3 is 14 residues long. The DNA of the CDR3 is TGCGCCAGCAGCTTGGGTACAGACCAAGAGACCCAGTACTTC. Protein sequence: CASSLGTDQETQYF.

The chain uses TRBV7-9 and TRBJ1-6; 10 bases map to TRBD1. CDR1 is SEHNR, CDR2 FQNEAQ, per germline (reference sequence). V lost 5 bases, J lost 1 base, and 8 bases stayed unmatched. The CDR3 has 18 residues. CDR3 in DNA: TGTGCCAGCAGCCTACCGACAGGGGGCGGTTCCTATAATTCACCCCTCCACTTT. Translating gives CASSLPTGGGSYNSPLHF.

The rearrangement links TRBV29-1 to TRBJ1-2; no definite D call. Trimming left V 6 bases short and J 4 bases short, with 15 bases between. The CDR3 runs 13 residues. Germline assignment: CDR1 SQVTM and CDR2 ANQGSEA. CDR3 sequence reads: CSVTSGIGYGYTF. The CDR3 DNA follows: TGCAGCGTCACCTCGGGGATCGGCTATGGCTACACCTTC.

V gene TRBV4-1 combines with J gene TRBJ1-6, with D uncertain. Trimming pared 2 bases from V and 0 bases from J, leaving 5 bases between. The CDR3 contains 15 residues. Germline loops: CDR1 MGHRA, CDR2 YSYEKL. The CDR3 DNA reads as TGCGCCAGCAGCCAATCGAGCTCCTATAATTCACCCCTCCACTTT. Its translation is CASSQSSSYNSPLHF.

The chain combines TRBV5-5 with TRBJ1-1, with TRBD1 matching over 8 bases. Germline values: CDR1 SGHKS, CDR2 YYEKEE (reference sequence). Trimming cost V 4 bases and J 4 bases; bases outside gene matches: 6. The CDR3 extends over 14 amino acids. The CDR3 region is CASSRDRRGTEAFF. CDR3 sequence (DNA): TGTGCCAGCAGCCGGGACAGGAGGGGCACTGAAGCTTTCTTT.

The gene calls are TRBV30 and TRBJ1-5, with TRBD1 identical over 8 bases. After removal of 0 bases from V and 3 bases from J, the junction contained 7 bases not matched to a gene. This CDR3 spans 16 amino acids. The germline gives CDR1 GTSNPN, CDR2 SVGIG (reference sequence). For the CDR3, the DNA is TGTGCCTGGAGTGTAGGGGCAGGGGGCGTCAATCAGCCCCAGCATTTT. Amino acids: CAWSVGAGGVNQPQHF.

This chain links TRBV2 with TRBJ1-1; D is possibly TRBD1 (5 bases). This CDR3 region has 13 residues. From germline, CDR1 is SNHLY and CDR2 FYNNEI. V was clipped by 5 bases and J by 7 bases, with 14 bases between them. In nucleotides, the CDR3 is TGTGCCAGCAGTACCCTGGGGGGTGTTGAAGCTTTCTTT. It is translated as CASSTLGGVEAFF.

A single count supports this clone. The chain carries TRBV5-4 and TRBJ2-7; D uncertain. Trimming removed 4 bases from V and 0 bases from J, with 11 bases in between. The germline V gene encodes CDR1 SGHNT and CDR2 YYREEE (reference sequence). The CDR3 is 14 residues long. CDR3: CASSLGGVSYEQYF. DNA for the CDR3: TGTGCCAGCAGCCTGGGCGGAGTCTCCTACGAGCAGTACTTC.

In regard to this clone: Additional DNA sequences in this sample encode the identical CDR3. V gene TRBV4-1 combines with J gene TRBJ1-2; TRBD1 matches at 8 bases. After removal of 1 base from V and 8 bases from J, the junction contained 3 bases not matched to a gene. The CDR3 extends over 13 amino acids. CDR1 and CDR2 (germline): MGHRA, YSYEKL. CDR3 DNA: TGCGCCAGCAGCCAAGGGACAGGGTACGGCTACACCTTC. The encoded protein is CASSQGTGYGYTF.

The genes are TRBV18 and TRBJ1-3; no firm D call. Deletions cut 3 bases from V and 0 bases from J, with 6 bases between. CDR3 length: 14 residues. Germline V gene data show CDR1 as KGHSH and CDR2 as LQKENI. As DNA, the CDR3 is TGTGCCAGCTCACCGGGGAGCTCTGGAAACACCATATATTTT. It encodes CASSPGSSGNTIYF.

The V gene is TRBV6-5, the J gene TRBJ2-1; 14 positions match TRBD2. CDR1 is MNHEY, CDR2 SVGAGI, per germline. This CDR3 is built from 15 residues. Unmatched junction bases numbered 5, after V lost 5 bases and J lost 8 bases. DNA of the CDR3: TGTGCCAGCAGTCGACTAGCGGGGGGGAGCTATGAGCAGTTCTTC. This encodes CASSRLAGGSYEQFF.

The genes are TRBV5-4 and TRBJ2-5; no firm D call. The CDR3 has 14 amino acids. From germline, CDR1 is SGHNT and CDR2 YYREEE (reference sequence). Trimming pared 1 base from V and 0 bases from J, leaving 7 bases between. CDR3 in DNA: TGTGCCAGCAGCTTGCGACGGGACCAAGAGACCCAGTACTTC. As protein: CASSLRRDQETQYF.

The V gene is TRBV29-1, the J gene TRBJ2-1, with TRBD2 matching over 7 bases. Germline V gives CDR1 SQVTM, CDR2 ANQGSEA. V trimming: 8 bases; J trimming: 8 bases; junction bases outside the gene matches: 15. This CDR3 spans 14 amino acids. The CDR3 nucleotides read TGCAGCCTCGCCGGCGGACTAGTTCGCGATGAGCAGTTCTTC. Protein sequence: CSLAGGLVRDEQFF.

This clone came up a few times. The V call is TRBV28, the J call TRBJ2-1; TRBD1 aligns across 9 bases. Germline CDR1 reads MDHEN; CDR2 reads SYDVKM. The CDR3 contains 14 residues. J was trimmed by 5 bases and V by 5 bases; bases with no gene match: 4. CDR3 loop: CASSRQGGNNEQFF. The CDR3 DNA sequence: TGTGCCAGCAGTCGACAGGGGGGGAACAATGAGCAGTTCTTC.

The sample holds one count of this clone. The J gene is TRBJ2-3, the V gene TRBV11-2; 11 bases align to TRBD2. Trimming cost V 3 bases and J 6 bases; bases outside gene matches: 8. The germline V gene has CDR1 SGHAT and CDR2 FQNNGV. The CDR3 sequence is 16 residues long. The CDR3 nucleotides read TGTGCCAGCAGCTTGTTAAGAGCTAGCGGGGGGGATACGCAGTATTTT. This codes for CASSLLRASGGDTQYF.

The rearrangement uses TRBV6-1 and TRBJ2-3; 7 bases line up with TRBD1. J lost 4 bases, V lost 1 base, and 2 bases had no gene match. CDR3 length: 14 residues. Germline CDR1 reads MNHNS; CDR2 reads SASEGT. In DNA form, the CDR3 reads TGTGCCAGCAGTGAAGGACAGGGAGCAGATACGCAGTATTTT. The encoded protein is CASSEGQGADTQYF.

The V call is TRBV18, the J call TRBJ2-1; 8 bases are a match to TRBD2. V was clipped by 3 bases and J by 7 bases; unmatched bases: 8. The CDR3 consists of 15 residues. Germline CDR1 and CDR2: KGHSH and LQKENI. The CDR3 spells CASSPRGGLGNEQFF. In DNA, the CDR3 is TGTGCCAGCTCACCTCGGGGGGGGCTTGGGAATGAGCAGTTCTTC.

The J gene is TRBJ2-1, the V gene TRBV6-5; 7 bases are a match to TRBD2. The germline V gene encodes CDR1 MNHEY and CDR2 SVGAGI. This CDR3 has 14 amino acids. V trimming: 6 bases; J trimming: 7 bases; junction bases outside the gene matches: 9. The CDR3 DNA sequence: TGTGCCAGCAGGAACGGGGGGAAAAAAAATGAGCAGTTCTTC. Translated: CASRNGGKKNEQFF.

The J gene is TRBJ1-1, the V gene TRBV6-6; 9 bases are a match to TRBD1. Germline V lookup: CDR1 MNHNY, CDR2 SVGAGI (reference sequence). V dropped 4 bases and J dropped 4; count of bases not matched to a gene: 10. The CDR3 is 16 amino acids. CDR3 amino acids: CASSSTGGRMGTEAFF. CDR3 DNA: TGTGCCAGCAGTTCTACAGGGGGCAGGATGGGCACTGAAGCTTTCTTT.

CDR3 nucleotides: TGTGCCAGCAGCGCGACACGTGGCTACACCTTC. This sequence encodes CASSATRGYTF. The chain links TRBV7-2 to TRBJ1-2; D uncertain. Germline CDR1 and CDR2: SGHTA and FQGNSA. Trimming cost V 5 bases and J 7 bases, with 8 bases left between them. The CDR3 has 11 amino acids.

The V and J genes are TRBV6-1 and TRBJ1-2; tentatively, D is TRBD1 (6 bases). Trimming removed 6 bases from V and 4 bases from J, with 9 bases in between. The CDR3 sequence is 12 residues long. The V gene's germline CDR1 is MNHNS and CDR2 SASEGT. The CDR3 sequence is CASRGTPYGYTF. CDR3 sequence (DNA): TGTGCCAGCAGGGGGACACCCTATGGCTACACCTTC.

The V and J genes are TRBV30 and TRBJ2-2, with D uncertain. Germline V gene lookup returns CDR1 GTSNPN and CDR2 SVGIG (reference sequence). The CDR3 is made up of 13 amino acids. Between the trimmed V and J ends, which lost 2 bases and 2 bases, there was a span of 6 bases. The CDR3 is CAWSIFNTGELFF. The CDR3 DNA is TGTGCCTGGAGTATATTTAACACCGGGGAGCTGTTTTTT.

V gene TRBV2 combines with J gene TRBJ2-3, with D perhaps matching TRBD1 (6 bases). The CDR3 has 12 residues. Per germline, CDR1 SNHLY and CDR2 FYNNEI. The germline V and J ends were trimmed by 6 bases and 2 bases, with 6 bases remaining between them. The CDR3 sequence is CASRGHTDTQYF. The CDR3 nucleotides read TGTGCCAGCAGGGGACACACAGATACGCAGTATTTT.

This chain joins TRBV9 and TRBJ1-6, with no clear D. This CDR3 is 12 amino acids long. Looked up from germline, CDR1 is SGDLS and CDR2 is YYNGEE. V lost 2 bases to trimming and J lost 9 bases, with 6 bases between them. DNA for the CDR3: TGTGCCAGCAGCGTTGCAGGTTCACCCCTCCACTTT. Translating it yields CASSVAGSPLHF.

The chain employs TRBV6-6 and TRBJ2-7; 7 bases align to TRBD1. Germline CDR1 reads MNHNY; CDR2 reads SVGAGI (reference sequence). This CDR3 is 12 amino acids long. V trimming: 8 bases; J trimming: 6 bases; junction bases outside the gene matches: 7. In DNA form, the CDR3 reads TGTGCCAGCGGACAGGAGGTCAGCGAGCAGTACTTC. This translates into CASGQEVSEQYF.

This clone has only one observation. V gene TRBV7-3 combines with J gene TRBJ2-1; TRBD2 matches 10 bases. From germline, CDR1 is SGHTA and CDR2 FQGTGA. The CDR3 runs to 18 residues. Trimming cost V 1 base and J 1 base; bases outside gene matches: 7. The CDR3 region has the DNA TGTGCCAGCAGCTTAATGGGAGCGGGGGGGTTATCCTACAATGAGCAGTTCTTC. The encoded protein is CASSLMGAGGLSYNEQFF.

This chain links TRBV2 with TRBJ2-5; 9 nucleotides agree with TRBD1. Matching the DNA end better, TRBJ2-7 makes the J call doubtful. Germline V gives CDR1 SNHLY, CDR2 FYNNEI. The CDR3 has 14 amino acids. This CDR3 reads CASSGDRDFYEQYF. The CDR3, as DNA: TGTGCCAGCAGTGGGGACAGGGACTTCTACGAGCAGTACTTC.